One T cell receptor (beta chain) is described in this entry. The CDR3 runs 16 residues. Trimming took off 3 bases at V and 2 bases at J, with 15 bases between the two ends. Germline loops: CDR1 SGDLS, CDR2 YYNGEE. Participant reports of clinical history set cohort assignment. These data are taken from a study of blood T cell repertoires in COVID-19. Study summary: Sources were T cells, B-cell-depleted T cells, or PBMCs; the material itself was cDNA or gDNA.

Source study methods: From reference gene primer amplification, estimates of nucleated cell counts were derived. Sequencing used immunoSEQ multiplex PCR; TCRdb keeps in-frame clones, though not all of them. The D gene and trimming were derived from the DNA, and the V and J assignments and clone size from that table. The sample has about 220,000 clones, 82% seen once. The rearrangement joins TRBV9 to TRBJ2-1, with D hard to call. The sequence came from a woman aged 55-69 years who had recovered from COVID-19. The specimen sequenced was PBMCs or T cells enriched from blood (not recorded which). The CDR3 is CASSAGPPVPYNEQFF. The CDR3 nucleotides are TGTGCCAGCAGCGCTGGCCCCCCAGTGCCCTACAATGAGCAGTTCTTC.